Included here is one T cell receptor beta chain sequence, with context. Regarding time point: after trial treatment. Treatment reported: LDRT plus nivolumab, ipilimumab, low-dose cyclophosphamide and aspirin (RACIN trial). This specimen comes from a study of low-dose radiotherapy and immunotherapy resistance in tumors. Germline values: CDR1 ENHRY, CDR2 SYGVKD. The V and J ends lost 3 bases and 1 base respectively, with 12 bases between them. CDR3 size: 16 residues. Alpha and beta chains were covered, as first-strand cDNA relied on TRAV- and TRBV-specific primers. The TCRs were subjected to amplification over about 20 PCR cycles employing a constant-region primer in conjunction with a V-primer adapter. TCRdb recomputed calls from the reads with MiXCR, one row per CDR3 protein. The sample includes 95,000 to 100,000 distinct CDR3 sequences, less than 25% seen only once; the top ten take about 4%.

Sequenced here: PBMCs, sampled after low-dose radiotherapy plus immunotherapy. The chain carries TRBV10-3 and TRBJ2-2; D is perhaps TRBD1 or TRBD2 (5 bases each). This TCR was recovered from a male donor with prostate cancer. This CDR3 is CAISDLGVRNTGELFF. The CDR3 DNA follows: TGTGCCATCAGTGACTTGGGGGTGCGGAACACCGGGGAGCTGTTTTTT.